This T cell receptor beta chain is from a study of cytomegalovirus exposure and HLA in healthy donors. Study at large: Early on, a data release was issued that held roughly 84 million unique TCRs from HLA-typed donors. Study results and limitations: The study dropped some indistinguishable V segments, TRBV6-2 and TRBV6-3 among them.

A note on this clone: As yet, its antigen is unknown.

Germline CDR1 is SNHLY and CDR2 is FYNNEI. CDR3 length: 16 residues. The V end lost 7 bases, the J end lost 0 bases, and 17 bases lay between the germline ends. Vbeta (60) and Jbeta (13) primers were used in the PCR. Assay used: immunoSEQ multiplex PCR; TCRdb lists only in-frame clones, some missing. The sample consists of about 170,000 clones, around 85% of them appearing once. Donors sampled were nominally healthy, though unrecorded immune exposures were likely. This chain links TRBV2 with TRBJ2-3; D is possibly TRBD2 (5 bases). Specimen: PBMCs. The TCR sequence derives from a boy between 2 and 10 years old in good health and CMV-seronegative. The CDR3 here is CASTTRSSVSTDTQYF. In DNA form, the CDR3 reads TGTGCCAGCACCACAAGGAGTAGCGTAAGCACAGATACGCAGTATTTT.